This T cell receptor beta chain was recovered during a study of preoperative IRX-2 immunotherapy in early breast cancer. Sequenced by immunoSEQ multiplex PCR; TCRdb stores in-frame clones only, minus some. The sample holds 7,000 to 9,500 clones, around 81% seen once. V lost 6 bases to trimming and J lost 12 bases, with 17 bases between them. CDR3 length: 13 amino acids. Indicated treatment: preoperative locoregional IRX-2 cytokine immunotherapy. The source material was tumor tissue, sampled after IRX-2 immunotherapy. This TCR derives from a human donor with breast cancer. The V call is TRBV23-1, the J call TRBJ1-4, with a possible D match to TRBD1 (5 bases). TRBV23-1 is an ORF, with its function uncertain. CDR3 residues: CASSAWDRGELFF. In DNA, the CDR3 is TGCGCCAGCAGCGCTTGGGATAGGGGAGAACTGTTTTTT.